This T cell receptor beta chain was obtained from a study of blood T cell repertoires in COVID-19. Study-wide context: Donors in the United States, Italy and Spain gave samples during acute or convalescent COVID-19.

The assay was immunoSEQ multiplex PCR, and TCRdb's table has in-frame clones only and misses some. The sample contains about 150,000 clones, just under 85% of which appear only once. Germline values: CDR1 SGHAT, CDR2 FQNNGV. Trimming cost V 5 bases and J 9 bases; bases outside gene matches: 15. The CDR3 spans 17 residues. Cohorts were determined from participant-reported clinical history. This TCR was sampled from a middle-aged woman who had recovered from COVID-19. The sample was PBMCs or T cells enriched from blood (not recorded which). This chain joins TRBV11-2 and TRBJ2-1; 11 bases align to TRBD2. CDR3 sequence: CASSPPGLAGGGGEQFF. The DNA for the CDR3 is TGTGCCAGCAGCCCCCCCGGGCTAGCGGGAGGAGGGGGTGAGCAGTTCTTC. Variable domain in full (rest from reference TRBV11-2 and TRBJ2-1): EAGVAQSPRYKIIEKRQSVAFWCNPISGHATLYWYQQILGQGPKLLIQFQNNGVVDDSQLPKDRFSAERLKGVDSTLKIQPAKLEDSAVYLCASSPPGLAGGGGEQFFGPGTRLTVL.